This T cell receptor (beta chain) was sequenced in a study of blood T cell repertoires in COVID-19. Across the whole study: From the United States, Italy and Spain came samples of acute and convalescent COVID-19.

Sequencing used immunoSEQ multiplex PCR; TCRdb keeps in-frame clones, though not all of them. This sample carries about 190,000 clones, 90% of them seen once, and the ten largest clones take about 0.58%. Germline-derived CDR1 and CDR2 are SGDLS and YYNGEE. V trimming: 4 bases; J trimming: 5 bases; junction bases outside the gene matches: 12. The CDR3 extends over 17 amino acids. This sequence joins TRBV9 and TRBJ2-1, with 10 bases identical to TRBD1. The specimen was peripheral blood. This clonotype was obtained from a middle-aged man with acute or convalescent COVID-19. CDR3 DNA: TGTGCCAGCAGCAAACTTTCCGGGACAGGGGCAGACAATGAGCAGTTCTTC. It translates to CASSKLSGTGADNEQFF.